The 27 T cell receptor beta chains below come from one sample, sequenced in a study of T cells after somatic rescue of genetic block (dated by TCRdb to 2020 to 2021). Library construction relied on the immunoSEQ multiplex PCR assay. TCRdb took this table from immuneACCESS and kept in-frame rearrangements with V and J called. Such tables lack part of the clones; where checked against another copy, unresolved V genes explain under half of the gap, and the rest is unexplained. The sample includes around 100,000 clones, with around nine tenths observed a single time. The ten largest clonotypes hold over 1.1% of the sample. Input material: peripheral blood mononuclear cells (PBMCs). The receptor set was obtained from a young woman.

V and J are TRBV21-1 and TRBJ2-7; TRBD2 is taken as the D call from the table, unchecked against the DNA. TRBV21-1 constitutes a pseudogene. This CDR3 has 20 amino acids. CDR3 sequence reads: CASTSTWEDDPLKILYEQYF. The CDR3 region has the DNA TGTGCCAGCACCTCCACGTGGGAGGACGATCCTCTAAAGATTCTGTACGAGCAGTACTTC.

The rearrangement uses TRBV2 and TRBJ1-1; D uncertain. Trimming took 4 bases from V and 0 from J, leaving 15 bases between them. Germline lookup yields CDR1 SNHLY and CDR2 FYNNEI. The CDR3 runs to 16 residues. The CDR3 bases are TGTGCCAGCAGTGTCCAGGCCCTTCCCTTGAACACTGAAGCTTTCTTT. Translation: CASSVQALPLNTEAFF. Combining the CDR3 with reference TRBV2 and TRBJ1-1 gives the whole variable domain EPEVTQTPSHQVTQMGQEVILRCVPISNHLYFYWYRQILGQKVEFLVSFYNNEISEKSEIFDDQFSVERPDGSNFTLKIRSTKLEDSAMYFCASSVQALPLNTEAFFGQGTRLTVV.

The rearrangement uses TRBV7-3 and TRBJ2-1, with TRBD1 matching over 8 bases. J gave up 6 bases and V 3 bases, and 4 bases lay outside the gene matches. This CDR3 comprises 14 residues. Germline V gene lookup returns CDR1 SGHTA and CDR2 FQGTGA. CDR3 nucleotides: TGTGCCAGCAGCTTCCGGGACAGGTTCAATGAGCAGTTCTTC. This sequence encodes CASSFRDRFNEQFF.

This sequence joins TRBV18 and TRBJ1-1, with no clear D. Per the germline V gene, CDR1 is KGHSH and CDR2 is LQKENI. The germline V and J ends were trimmed by 0 bases and 1 base, with 3 bases remaining between them. The CDR3 totals 13 residues. The CDR3 coding sequence is TGTGCCAGCTCACCACCGCCGAACACTGAAGCTTTCTTT. Translating gives CASSPPPNTEAFF.

The chain uses TRBV29-1 and TRBJ1-5; D is unclear. Germline CDR1 SQVTM, CDR2 ANQGSEA. The V end lost 6 bases, the J end lost 9 bases, and 21 bases lay between the germline ends. The CDR3 loop spans 14 amino acids. The CDR3 DNA reads TGCAGCGTCGCGACGGGGAATCTAAGGGTGCCCCAGCATTTT. Its protein product is CSVATGNLRVPQHF.

The rearrangement links TRBV6-5 to TRBJ2-7; D gene ambiguous. CDR1 is MNHEY, CDR2 SVGAGI, per germline. Trimming took 1 base from V and 0 from J, leaving 4 bases between them. The CDR3 extends over 13 amino acids. The CDR3 sequence is CASSYFPSYEQYF. Here the CDR3 DNA reads TGTGCCAGCAGTTACTTTCCCTCCTACGAGCAGTACTTC.

This rearrangement joins TRBV9 to TRBJ1-1, with unresolved D. The CDR3 has 13 amino acids. Deletions cut 3 bases from V and 5 bases from J, with 11 bases between. Germline loops: CDR1 SGDLS, CDR2 YYNGEE. CDR3 in DNA: TGTGCCAGCAGCGCCTCCCAAGGAACTGAAGCTTTCTTT. Protein product: CASSASQGTEAFF.

To note about this clone: This CDR3 is also generated by other DNA sequences in the sample. The chain has TRBV2 and TRBJ2-2; D is perhaps TRBD1 (5 bases). Deletions cut 7 bases from V and 6 bases from J, with 12 bases between. The CDR3 runs to 13 residues. Germline CDR1 SNHLY, CDR2 FYNNEI. The CDR3 spells CASKAGPPGELFF. The CDR3 DNA is TGTGCCAGCAAGGCAGGGCCCCCCGGGGAGCTGTTTTTT.

J is TRBJ2-1 and V is TRBV13; D is ambiguous. V was shortened by 5 bases and J by 5 bases, with 10 bases between the two germline ends. Germline lookup yields CDR1 PRHDT and CDR2 FYEKMQ (reference sequence). The CDR3 totals 13 residues. The CDR3 here is CASSPWSDNEQFF. The CDR3 bases are TGTGCCAGCAGCCCCTGGAGTGACAATGAGCAGTTCTTC.

The gene calls are TRBV9 and TRBJ1-1; no clear D. This CDR3 spans 17 amino acids. V was clipped by 0 bases and J by 1 base, with 16 bases between them. Germline-derived CDR1 and CDR2 are SGDLS and YYNGEE. The CDR3 DNA is TGTGCCAGCAGCGTAGTAGCCAGCCCCCGGGGGAACACTGAAGCTTTCTTT. Translation: CASSVVASPRGNTEAFF.

V usage is TRBV27 and J usage is TRBJ2-2; possibly TRBD2 for D (5 bases). The V gene lost 0 bases and the J gene lost 8 bases, with 7 bases spanning the gap. The CDR3 spans 13 residues. The germline gives CDR1 MNHEY, CDR2 SMNVEV (reference sequence). The CDR3 sequence: CASSLSEGGELFF. The CDR3 bases are TGTGCCAGCAGTTTATCCGAGGGTGGGGAGCTGTTTTTT.

The chain is built from TRBV12-5 and TRBJ2-1; D gene ambiguous. V lost 6 bases, J lost 9 bases, and 6 bases lay in between. The CDR3 runs 10 residues. Germline lookup yields CDR1 LGHNT and CDR2 FRNRAP. CDR3: CASGWGEQFF. CDR3 in DNA: TGTGCTAGTGGGTGGGGTGAGCAGTTCTTC.

The genes are TRBV5-1 and TRBJ1-2; TRBD1 matches 11 bases. V gave up 4 bases and J gave up 8 bases; unmatched junction bases: 4. Germline CDR1 reads SGHRS; CDR2 reads YFSETQ. The CDR3 has 13 residues. Here the CDR3 reads CASSEGTGGGYTF. CDR3 DNA sequence: TGCGCCAGCAGCGAGGGGACAGGGGGAGGCTACACCTTC.

V usage is TRBV27 and J usage is TRBJ1-2; no reliable D call. The CDR3 covers 15 residues. The V gene lost 5 bases and the J gene lost 0 bases, with 13 bases spanning the gap. CDR1 MNHEY and CDR2 SMNVEV come from the germline V gene (reference sequence). The CDR3 bases are TGTGCCAGCAGTCCCCGGGCCAGAGCTAACTATGGCTACACCTTC. Translating it yields CASSPRARANYGYTF.

This chain connects TRBV5-1 to TRBJ2-3; D is uncertain. The CDR3 spans 15 residues. Germline V lookup: CDR1 SGHRS, CDR2 YFSETQ. V lost 0 bases and J lost 2, with 10 bases in between. The DNA of the CDR3 is TGCGCCAGCAGCTTGGGCGGACGAGTCACAGATACGCAGTATTTT. Protein: CASSLGGRVTDTQYF.

The rearrangement uses TRBV7-6 and TRBJ2-1; 9 bases agree with TRBD2. Germline CDR1 is SGHVS and CDR2 is FNYEAQ. The length of the CDR3 is 16 residues. J lost 8 bases, V lost 5 bases, and 13 bases had no gene match. The CDR3: CASSPKRGAFLDEQFF. The CDR3 coding sequence is TGTGCCAGCAGCCCAAAGCGGGGGGCCTTTCTAGATGAGCAGTTCTTC.

The rearrangement links TRBV5-1 to TRBJ2-3; no clear D. Germline V gives CDR1 SGHRS, CDR2 YFSETQ. CDR3 length: 17 residues. Trimming removed 0 bases from V and 4 bases from J, with 18 bases in between. This chain's CDR3 is CASSLALLAPGADTQYF. The DNA for the CDR3 is TGCGCCAGCAGCTTGGCGCTTCTGGCCCCTGGGGCAGATACGCAGTATTTT.

This chain joins TRBV15 and TRBJ2-2; D perhaps matches TRBD2 (6 bases). V was cut by 5 bases and J by 4 bases, with 11 bases left in between. The CDR3 has 14 amino acids. The germline V gene has CDR1 LNHNV and CDR2 YYDKDF (reference sequence). The CDR3 here is CATSGRSVTGELFF. The DNA for the CDR3 is TGTGCCACCAGCGGGAGGTCGGTCACCGGGGAGCTGTTTTTT.

The rearrangement joins TRBV7-9 to TRBJ2-1; possibly TRBD2 for D (6 bases). The V end lost 5 bases, the J end lost 8 bases, and 28 bases lay between the germline ends. Germline V gene data show CDR1 as SEHNR and CDR2 as FQNEAQ (reference sequence). This CDR3 comprises 18 residues. The CDR3, as DNA: TGTGCCAGCAGCACTTATATCCCGAACCGGGACTTTAGGGATGAGCAGTTCTTC. Residues: CASSTYIPNRDFRDEQFF.

The chain carries TRBV2 and TRBJ1-2; D gene unclear. CDR3 length: 10 residues. The germline CDR1 and CDR2 sequences are SNHLY and FYNNEI. Trimming took 8 bases from V and 5 from J, leaving 6 bases between them. CDR3 loop: CASDSYGYTF. The CDR3 bases are TGTGCCAGCGACTCTTATGGCTACACCTTC.

This clone has a handful of counts. The chain employs TRBV7-9 and TRBJ2-3, with 7 bases aligning to TRBD1. CDR1 is SEHNR, CDR2 FQNEAQ, per germline (reference sequence). The CDR3 totals 15 residues. J gave up 8 bases and V 7 bases, and 15 bases lay outside the gene matches. CDR3 sequence: CASIPRGGGQGTQYF. The CDR3 nucleotides are TGTGCCAGCATTCCACGAGGGGGCGGTCAAGGTACGCAGTATTTT.

This clone appeared a single time. The genes are TRBV5-1 and TRBJ2-7; TRBD1 agrees at 7 bases. Germline V gene sequence: CDR1 SGHRS, CDR2 YFSETQ. Germline trimming cut 3 bases from V and 3 bases from J; bases unmatched to any gene: 3. CDR3 size: 13 residues. In DNA, the CDR3 is TGCGCCAGCAGCTCCTCAGGGGGCTACGAGCAGTACTTC. This gives the protein CASSSSGGYEQYF.

V and J are TRBV7-8 and TRBJ2-7; D may be TRBD2 (5 bases). V lost 1 base, J lost 7 bases, and 11 bases lay in between. This CDR3 contains 13 residues. CDR1 and CDR2 from the germline V gene are SGHVS and FQNEAQ. Written as DNA, the CDR3 is TGTGCCAGCAGCTTAGTGGGTGGGAGTGAGCAGTACTTC. Translated: CASSLVGGSEQYF.

V is TRBV7-2 and J is TRBJ1-5; D remains unclear. The germline gives CDR1 SGHTA, CDR2 FQGNSA. V was cut by 4 bases and J by 4 bases, with 14 bases left in between. This CDR3 region has 15 residues. CDR3 in DNA: TGTGCCAGCAGCTCCCAGGTAATAGGGAATCAGCCCCAGCATTTT. It encodes CASSSQVIGNQPQHF.

This chain uses TRBV5-1 with TRBJ2-2; 13 bases agree with TRBD2. V lost 4 bases and J lost 0; bases outside the gene matches: 6. Germline lookup yields CDR1 SGHRS and CDR2 YFSETQ. The CDR3 runs 18 residues. CDR3 coding DNA: TGCGCCAGCAGCATGACTAGCGGGGGGCCATCGAACACCGGGGAGCTGTTTTTT. It yields the protein CASSMTSGGPSNTGELFF.

The chain has TRBV9 and TRBJ2-5, with D perhaps given as TRBD1 or TRBD2 (6 bases each). The V end lost 3 bases, the J end lost 5 bases, and 14 bases lay between the germline ends. This CDR3 is built from 14 residues. Germline CDR1 and CDR2: SGDLS and YYNGEE. CDR3 protein: CASSAYGGRETQYF. CDR3 DNA sequence: TGTGCCAGCAGCGCATACGGGGGCAGGGAGACCCAGTACTTC. Supplemented by reference TRBV9 and TRBJ2-5, the full variable domain reads DSGVTQTPKHLITATGQRVTLRCSPRSGDLSVYWYQQSLDQGLQFLIQYYNGEERAKGNILERFSAQQFPDLHSELNLSSLELGDSALYFCASSAYGGRETQYFGPGTRLLVL.

The chain has TRBV4-1 and TRBJ2-5; 9 bases match TRBD2. The CDR3 covers 17 residues. J gave up 1 base and V 2 bases, and 8 bases lay outside the gene matches. CDR1 is MGHRA, CDR2 YSYEKL, per germline. The CDR3 DNA reads as TGCGCCAGCAGCCAACCCGGCGGGGGGGCCCTCCAAGAGACCCAGTACTTC. Its translation: CASSQPGGGALQETQYF.